A single sample is the source of the 10 T cell receptor beta chains below, sequenced in a study of T cells in Graves' hyperthyroidism and ophthalmopathy. Amplification of TCR beta CDR3 regions was performed using RNA transcripts as template. HTBI primers were employed in a first-round RT-PCR of the TCR CDR3. TCRdb re-called the multiplex PCR reads through MiXCR, storing one row per CDR3 protein. Of more than 500,000 distinct CDR3 sequences in the sample, roughly 14% were seen once. The material sequenced was blood. The receptors here all came from a woman in her thirties or forties with Graves' ophthalmopathy.

The rearrangement links TRBV2 to TRBJ2-5, with 8 bases aligning to TRBD2. The CDR3 loop spans 13 amino acids. The germline V gene encodes CDR1 SNHLY and CDR2 FYNNEI. J was trimmed by 4 bases and V by 7 bases; bases with no gene match: 5. In DNA, the CDR3 is TGTGCCAGCAAACGGGAGGGGCGAGAGACCCAGTACTTC. Its protein is CASKREGRETQYF.

This clonotype has ten or more counts. This chain uses TRBV15 with TRBJ1-1, with TRBD1 as a possible D gene (5 bases). V dropped 0 bases and J dropped 2 bases, with 7 bases sitting between them. The CDR3 has 14 amino acids. Germline CDR1 LNHNV, CDR2 YYDKDF (reference sequence). CDR3 protein: CATSREGPNTEAFF. The CDR3 DNA is TGTGCCACCAGCAGAGAGGGACCTAACACTGAAGCTTTCTTT. The complete variable domain, with remaining parts taken from reference TRBV15 and TRBJ1-1, reads DAMVIQNPRYQVTQFGKPVTLSCSQTLNHNVMYWYQQKSSQAPKLLFHYYDKDFNNEADTPDNFQSRRPNTSFCFLDIRSPGLGDTAMYLCATSREGPNTEAFFGQGTRLTVV.

This clonotype has ten or more counts. This chain connects TRBV6-1 to TRBJ1-1, with D maybe TRBD1 (5 bases). The V gene lost 8 bases and the J gene lost 5 bases, with 18 bases spanning the gap. The CDR3 spans 14 residues. Germline V gene data show CDR1 as MNHNS and CDR2 as SASEGT. The CDR3 nucleotides are TGTGCCAGCGGAAGGGACGCCAGCCGGACTGAAGCTTTCTTT. Translation gives CASGRDASRTEAFF.

This clonotype was recorded at least ten times. This rearrangement joins TRBV28 to TRBJ2-7; maybe TRBD1 (6 bases). This CDR3 region has 15 residues. Per germline, CDR1 MDHEN and CDR2 SYDVKM. The ends were cut back, 5 bases at V and 2 bases at J, with 16 bases in the middle. CDR3 bases: TGTGCCAGCAGTCACCAGGGGACCACCACCTACGAGCAGTACTTC. It translates to CASSHQGTTTYEQYF.

This clonotype has only a few counts. The rearrangement uses TRBV3-1 and TRBJ2-5; 10 positions agree with TRBD2. Unmatched junction bases numbered 9, after V lost 3 bases and J lost 5 bases. This CDR3 is 16 amino acids long. Germline V CDR1 and CDR2: LGHDT, YNNKEL (reference sequence). The CDR3 is CASSQGSGRTGETQYF. CDR3 in DNA: TGTGCCAGCAGCCAGGGTAGCGGGAGGACCGGGGAGACCCAGTACTTC.

This clonotype was counted ten times or more. The chain is built from TRBV6-5 and TRBJ1-2; unclear D gene. Trimming left V 0 bases short and J 3 bases short, with 14 bases between. The germline V gene has CDR1 MNHEY and CDR2 SVGAGI. The CDR3 is 16 amino acids. The CDR3 coding sequence is TGTGCCAGCAGTTACTCGAGCCCAGCTGATTACTATGGCTACACCTTC. Translating gives CASSYSSPADYYGYTF.

The chain carries TRBV7-9 and TRBJ2-7, with TRBD1 as a possible D gene (6 bases). The germline CDR1 and CDR2 sequences are SEHNR and FQNEAQ (reference sequence). This CDR3 is built from 12 residues. The V end was cut by 7 bases, the J end by 6 bases, with 13 bases between. CDR3 loop: CASTEDSSEQYF. The CDR3 DNA is TGTGCCAGCACAGAGGACAGCAGCGAGCAGTACTTC.

For this clonotype: At one of its ends the junction is not consistent with the germline gene, which may arise from a read error. In DNA form, the CDR3 reads TGTGCCTGCAGAACCGGGACTAAAGGGACCGGGGAGCTGTTTTTT. This codes for CACRTGTKGTGELFF. V gene TRBV6-1 combines with J gene TRBJ2-2; 7 positions match TRBD2. The length of the CDR3 is 15 residues. Germline assignment: CDR1 MNHNS and CDR2 SASEGT.

Many counts were recorded for this clonotype. The V and J genes are TRBV20-1 and TRBJ1-2; the match to TRBD1 covers 10 bases. Trimming took 2 bases from V and 8 from J; bases not matched to a gene: 17. Germline-derived CDR1 and CDR2 are DFQATT and SNEGSKA (reference sequence). There are 17 residues in the CDR3. As DNA, the CDR3 is TGCAGTGCTAGATCCCAAACCCCGACAGGGGGCGTGGGAGGCTACACCTTC. Translated, it gives CSARSQTPTGGVGGYTF.

This clonotype was detected ten times or more. This rearrangement joins TRBV29-1 to TRBJ2-2; D possibly corresponds to TRBD1 (6 bases). Trimming took 7 bases from V and 4 from J, leaving 16 bases between them. This CDR3 comprises 14 residues. The germline V gene encodes CDR1 SQVTM and CDR2 ANQGSEA. CDR3 in amino acids: CSASVEGVTGELFF. The CDR3 bases are TGCAGCGCCTCGGTTGAGGGGGTCACCGGGGAGCTGTTTTTT.